This is a list of T cell receptor beta chains from one sample in a study of blood T cell repertoires in COVID-19. Here immunoSEQ multiplex PCR was the method, and the copy in TCRdb shows in-frame clones only, minus some. The top ten hold 5.4% of the sample, which has about 140,000 clones, approximately 86% seen once. Sequenced: peripheral blood. Receptors originate from a human donor in a cohort sampled during active COVID-19. Both conserved end residues are part of each CDR3. A D gene is named only where the DNA matches it firmly. Expanded clones are given a class, and other clones once, few, many or no size at all.

D: TRBD2
V: TRBV27
J: TRBJ2-1
size: .
DNA: TGTGCCAGCAGACTAGCGGGAGGATCATGGAATGAGCAGTTCTTC
CDR3: CASRLAGGSWNEQFF

D: TRBD1
V: TRBV9
J: TRBJ2-7
size: .
DNA: TGTGCCAGCAGCGACCCGGACAGGCCCCACGAGCAGTACTTC
CDR3: CASSDPDRPHEQYF

D: TRBD1
V: TRBV18
J: TRBJ2-2
size: .
DNA: TGTGCCAGCTCACCGCTTCAGGGACAGGGTCTTAACACCGGGGAGCTGTTTTTT
CDR3: CASSPLQGQGLNTGELFF

D: .
V: TRBV10-3
J: TRBJ1-1
size: .
DNA: TGTGCCATCAGGGGAGGGGATTACACTGAAGCTTTCTTT
CDR3: CAIRGGDYTEAFF

D: TRBD1
V: TRBV6-6
J: TRBJ1-1
size: .
DNA: TGTGCCAGCAGCCTGGACAGGGGGCAGGCAAGCACTGAAGCTTTCTTT
CDR3: CASSLDRGQASTEAFF

D: .
V: TRBV30
J: TRBJ2-3
size: .
DNA: TGTGCCTGGAGTGAGAGGGATACGCAGTATTTT
CDR3: CAWSERDTQYF

D: TRBD2
V: TRBV18
J: TRBJ2-3
size: .
DNA: TGTGCCAGCTCACCTCGGGCTAGCGGGAGACCCACAGATACGCAGTATTTT
CDR3: CASSPRASGRPTDTQYF

D: TRBD2
V: TRBV27
J: TRBJ2-1
size: few
DNA: TGTGCCAGCAGCTCTAGCGGTCCGTGGTACAATGAGCAGTTCTTC
CDR3: CASSSSGPWYNEQFF

D: .
V: TRBV9
J: TRBJ1-1
size: .
DNA: TGTGCCAGCAGCGTATTTACAGGGGAAGCTTTCTTT
CDR3: CASSVFTGEAFF

D: .
V: TRBV12-2
J: TRBJ2-1
size: .
DNA: TGTGCAAGTCGCCCAAGGGAGCTAGTATCAAAAAAGAATGAGCAGTTCTTC
CDR3: CASRPRELVSKKNEQFF

D: TRBD2
V: TRBV11-2
J: TRBJ2-1
size: .
DNA: TGTGCCAGCAGCACTACTAGCGGGGCCTACAATGAGCAGTTCTTC
CDR3: CASSTTSGAYNEQFF

D: TRBD1
V: TRBV5-4
J: TRBJ1-2
size: .
DNA: TGTGCCAGCAGTTATGGGACAGGGGTTGGCTACACCTTC
CDR3: CASSYGTGVGYTF

D: .
V: TRBV7-3
J: TRBJ2-1
size: .
DNA: TGTGCCAGCAGCTTTGGGGTCCCAAGGGGTAATGAGCAGTTCTTC
CDR3: CASSFGVPRGNEQFF

D: .
V: TRBV5-1
J: TRBJ2-5
size: .
DNA: TGCGCCAGCAGCTTTGGCGGGGGCGTAGAGACCCAGTACTTC
CDR3: CASSFGGGVETQYF

D: TRBD1
V: TRBV2
J: TRBJ2-1
size: .
DNA: TGTGCCAGCAGTGAATTGGGACAGATGGATGAGCAGTTCTTC
CDR3: CASSELGQMDEQFF

D: .
V: TRBV7-9
J: TRBJ2-3
size: few
DNA: TGTGCCAGCAGCTTAGGGGGCCCAGATACGCAGTATTTT
CDR3: CASSLGGPDTQYF

D: .
V: TRBV2
J: TRBJ1-4
size: once
DNA: TGTGCCAGCAGTGAAGCCCGGCCACCAGGGGACGCCCATGAAAAACTGTTTTTT
CDR3: CASSEARPPGDAHEKLFF

D: TRBD1
V: TRBV19
J: TRBJ1-4
size: .
DNA: TGTGCCAGTAGTCCAACAGGGACAGCAACTAATGAAAAACTGTTTTTT
CDR3: CASSPTGTATNEKLFF

D: .
V: TRBV7-9
J: TRBJ1-1
size: .
DNA: TGTGCCAGCAGCTTACGGGGAACTTGGGGTGACACTGAAGCTTTCTTT
CDR3: CASSLRGTWGDTEAFF

D: TRBD1
V: TRBV27
J: TRBJ1-2
size: .
DNA: TGTGCCAGCAGTTCAGGACAGGGAGGCTATGGCTACACCTTC
CDR3: CASSSGQGGYGYTF

D: TRBD2
V: TRBV10-1
J: TRBJ2-2
size: .
DNA: TGCGCCAGCAGCTTGGGACTAGCGGGGGGTGCCGAACACCGGGGAGCTGTTTTT
CDR3: CASSLGLAGGAEHRGAVF

D: .
V: TRBV7-6
J: TRBJ2-2
size: once
DNA: TGTGCCAGCAGCTTAGCGGTAATGGGTAGCAACCCCGGGGAGCTGTTTTTT
CDR3: CASSLAVMGSNPGELFF

D: TRBD1
V: TRBV5-1
J: TRBJ2-3
size: .
DNA: TGCGCCAGCAGCTCCGACAGGGGAGCGAGGAAGCCGTATTTT
CDR3: CASSSDRGARKPYF

D: .
V: TRBV5-8
J: TRBJ2-5
size: .
DNA: TGTGCCAGCAGCTTAGGGGAAGAGACCCAGTACTTC
CDR3: CASSLGEETQYF

D: TRBD2
V: TRBV7-9
J: TRBJ2-7
size: .
DNA: TGTGCCAGCAGCTCAGGACTAGCGGGGCCGTACGAGCAGTACTTC
CDR3: CASSSGLAGPYEQYF

D: .
V: TRBV3-1/TRBV3-2
J: TRBJ2-3
size: .
DNA: TGTGCCAGCAGTTCGCTAGGTTCGGATACGCAGTATTTT
CDR3: CASSSLGSDTQYF

D: TRBD2
V: TRBV9
J: TRBJ2-1
size: once
DNA: TGTGCCAGCAGCGGGGGCACGGGACTAGCGTTCCATGAGCAGTTCTTC
CDR3: CASSGGTGLAFHEQFF

D: TRBD2
V: TRBV7-6
J: TRBJ2-3
size: .
DNA: TGTGCCAGCAGCCTTACTAGCGGGGCCGCCACAGATACGCAGTATTTT
CDR3: CASSLTSGAATDTQYF

D: .
V: TRBV28
J: TRBJ1-1
size: .
DNA: TGTGCCAGCAGTTTACACGCGGGGAGGGATACTGAAGCTTTCTTT
CDR3: CASSLHAGRDTEAFF

D: .
V: TRBV7-9
J: TRBJ1-2
size: .
DNA: TGTGCCAGCAGCTTAGTGGGGGAGGTGTACACCTTC
CDR3: CASSLVGEVYTF

D: .
V: TRBV6-1
J: TRBJ2-7
size: .
DNA: TGTGCCAGCAGTGACCGGTTCTCCTACGAGCAGTACTTC
CDR3: CASSDRFSYEQYF

D: TRBD1
V: TRBV27
J: TRBJ1-1
size: .
DNA: TGTGCCAGCAGTTTACGGAGGGGGCGGGACACTGAAGCTTTCTTT
CDR3: CASSLRRGRDTEAFF

D: .
V: TRBV30
J: TRBJ1-5
size: .
DNA: TGTGCCTGGGGGGTCCGGGGAGATCAGCCCCAGCATTTT
CDR3: CAWGVRGDQPQHF

D: .
V: TRBV6-2/TRBV6-3
J: TRBJ1-5
size: .
DNA: TGTGCCAGCAGTTTTTTCCCCGGGGGGACGGGCGGGCAGCCCCAGCATTTT
CDR3: CASSFFPGGTGGQPQHF

D: .
V: TRBV11-2
J: TRBJ2-7
size: .
DNA: TGTGCCAGCAGCTCCCGGGGTGGGCCCTACGAGCAGTACTTC
CDR3: CASSSRGGPYEQYF

D: TRBD1
V: TRBV28
J: TRBJ1-1
size: .
DNA: TGTGCCAGCAGTAGACAGGGGGCGCGGAACACTGAAGCTTTCTTT
CDR3: CASSRQGARNTEAFF

D: TRBD2
V: TRBV5-5
J: TRBJ2-1
size: .
DNA: TGTGCCAGCAGCTTGGATCCCAGCGGGGGGAATGAGCAGTTCTTC
CDR3: CASSLDPSGGNEQFF

D: .
V: TRBV6-5
J: TRBJ1-2
size: once
DNA: TGTGCCAGCAGTTACTCGTATCGCACATTGGGCTACACCTTC
CDR3: CASSYSYRTLGYTF

D: TRBD1
V: TRBV7-2
J: TRBJ2-7
size: .
DNA: TGTGCCAGCACGGACAGGGGAAACGAGCAGTACTTC
CDR3: CASTDRGNEQYF